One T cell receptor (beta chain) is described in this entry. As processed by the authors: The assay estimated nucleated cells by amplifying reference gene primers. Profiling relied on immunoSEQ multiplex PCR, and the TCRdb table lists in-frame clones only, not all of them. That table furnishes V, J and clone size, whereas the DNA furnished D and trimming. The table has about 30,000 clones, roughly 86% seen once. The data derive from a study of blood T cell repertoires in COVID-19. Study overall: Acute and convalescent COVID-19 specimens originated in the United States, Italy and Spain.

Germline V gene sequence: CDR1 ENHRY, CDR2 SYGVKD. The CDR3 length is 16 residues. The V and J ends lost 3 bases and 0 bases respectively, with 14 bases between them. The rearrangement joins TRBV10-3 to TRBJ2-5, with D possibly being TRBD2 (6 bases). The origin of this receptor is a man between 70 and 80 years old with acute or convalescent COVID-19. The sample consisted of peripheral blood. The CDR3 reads CAISDPSSVNQETQYF. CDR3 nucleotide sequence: TGTGCCATCAGTGACCCGTCTAGCGTTAACCAAGAGACCCAGTACTTC.